Listed here are 13 T cell receptor beta chains from one sample, sequenced in a study of T cell changes during pregnancy in multiple sclerosis (dated by TCRdb to between 2018 and 2021). Libraries were built with the immunoSEQ multiplex PCR assay. What TCRdb holds here is the immuneACCESS table cut down to in-frame rearrangements. Part of the clones is not present; checked against another copy, under half of the missing clones reflect an unresolved V gene, and the others are unexplained. The sample includes 30,000 to 40,000 clones, with just under 95% observed a single time. The ten biggest clones cover about 8.5% of the sample. The starting material was CD8+ T cells from peripheral blood mononuclear cells, obtained in the third trimester of pregnancy. The receptors stem from a female donor with multiple sclerosis, enrolled in a pregnancy study.

V gene TRBV13 combines with J gene TRBJ2-7; TRBD1 agrees at 7 bases. Looked up from germline, CDR1 is PRHDT and CDR2 is FYEKMQ (reference sequence). This CDR3 is built from 14 residues. V shed 5 bases and J 0 bases; nucleotides not matched to a gene: 4. CDR3 DNA sequence: TGTGCCAGCAGCCAACAGGGGAGCTCCTACGAGCAGTACTTC. It codes for CASSQQGSSYEQYF.

This clone was found a few times. The chain recombines TRBV2 with TRBJ1-5; TRBD1 matches at 7 bases. Per germline, CDR1 SNHLY and CDR2 FYNNEI. CDR3 size: 12 residues. Trimming at V came to 7 bases and at J to 6 bases, leaving 3 bases not matched to a gene. CDR3 bases: TGTGCCAGCAAGGGGGCGGGTCAGCCCCAGCATTTT. Its translation: CASKGAGQPQHF.

The chain joins TRBV6-6 to TRBJ1-1, with D possibly being TRBD1 (5 bases). CDR1 is MNHNY and CDR2 is SVGAGI in the germline V gene (reference sequence). V was clipped by 2 bases and J by 5 bases, with 12 bases between them. The CDR3 loop spans 14 amino acids. The CDR3 reads CASSYGAFRTEAFF. CDR3 in DNA: TGTGCCAGCAGTTACGGGGCTTTTAGGACTGAAGCTTTCTTT.

V and J are TRBV4-1 and TRBJ2-5; D ambiguous. The DNA end is more similar to TRBJ2-7, so the J call may be wrong. This CDR3 contains 13 residues. CDR1 MGHRA and CDR2 YSYEKL come from the germline V gene. DNA of the CDR3: TGCGCCAGCAGCCAAGATCCCGAATACGAGCAGTACTTC. Translating it yields CASSQDPEYEQYF.

Here the CDR3 reads CASSYDGGGGYTF. CDR3 nucleotides: TGTGCCAGCAGCTATGACGGCGGGGGTGGCTACACCTTC. The V gene is TRBV6-5, the J gene TRBJ1-2, with TRBD1 as a possible D gene (5 bases). V was trimmed by 6 bases and J by 7 bases, leaving 15 bases between them. CDR3 size: 13 residues. Germline V gene lookup returns CDR1 MNHEY and CDR2 SVGAGI.

This rearrangement joins TRBV18 to TRBJ1-5; D might be TRBD1 (6 bases). This CDR3 has 17 residues. Trimming left V 6 bases short and J 0 bases short, with 18 bases between. Germline V gives CDR1 KGHSH, CDR2 LQKENI. The CDR3 DNA is TGTGCCAGCTCGTCGGACAGAGTCGCTTATAGCAATCAGCCCCAGCATTTT. Its protein is CASSSDRVAYSNQPQHF. Full variable domain (rest looked up from reference TRBV18 and TRBJ1-5): NAGVMQNPRHLVRRRGQEARLRCSPMKGHSHVYWYRQLPEEGLKFMVYLQKENIIDESGMPKERFSAEFPKEGPSILRIQQVVRGDSAAYFCASSSDRVAYSNQPQHFGDGTRLSIL.

This clone was counted only a few times. This sequence joins TRBV7-9 and TRBJ1-2; D might be TRBD1 (6 bases). Germline V lookup: CDR1 SEHNR, CDR2 FQNEAQ (reference sequence). There are 15 residues in the CDR3. Trimming removed 2 bases at V and 1 base at J, with 11 bases between. The DNA for the CDR3 is TGTGCCAGCAGCTTACTGGACAGCATTAACTATGGCTACACCTTC. The encoded protein is CASSLLDSINYGYTF.

The chain couples TRBV7-3 to TRBJ2-1, with 11 bases lining up with TRBD2. This CDR3 has 16 residues. From germline, CDR1 is SGHTA and CDR2 FQGTGA. The trim removed 0 bases at V and 8 bases at J, leaving 6 bases unmatched. CDR3 coding DNA: TGTGCCAGCAGCTTAACTAGCGGGGGGGCCCACGATGAGCAGTTCTTC. This gives the protein CASSLTSGGAHDEQFF. The full variable domain, in which reference TRBV7-3 and TRBJ2-1 provide the parts outside the CDR3, is GAGVSQTPSNKVTEKGKYVELRCDPISGHTALYWYRQSLGQGPEFLIYFQGTGAADDSGLPNDRFFAVRPEGSVSTLKIQRTERGDSAVYLCASSLTSGGAHDEQFFGPGTRLTVL.

The chain links TRBV19 to TRBJ1-5, with D maybe TRBD1 (6 bases). This CDR3 is 14 amino acids long. V shed 5 bases and J shed 0 bases, with 8 bases lying between them. Germline loops: CDR1 LNHDA, CDR2 SQIVND (reference sequence). The CDR3 protein is CASSQGNSNQPQHF. The DNA of the CDR3 is TGTGCCAGTAGTCAGGGGAATAGCAATCAGCCCCAGCATTTT. Full variable domain (remainder filled in from reference TRBV19 and TRBJ1-5): DGGITQSPKYLFRKEGQNVTLSCEQNLNHDAMYWYRQDPGQGLRLIYYSQIVNDFQKGDIAEGYSVSREKKESFPLTVTSAQKNPTAFYLCASSQGNSNQPQHFGDGTRLSIL.

This chain links TRBV5-4 with TRBJ1-1; tentatively, D is TRBD1 (6 bases). V lost 5 bases and J 0 bases, leaving 20 bases between the germline ends. The CDR3 sequence is 17 residues long. CDR1 and CDR2 (germline): SGHNT, YYREEE (reference sequence). CDR3 nucleotides: TGTGCCAGCAGTACCCCAGGACGGCAGGGGCTGAACACTGAAGCTTTCTTT. Translating gives CASSTPGRQGLNTEAFF.

The CDR3 protein is CASSQFRVEGYTF. In DNA form, the CDR3 reads TGCGCCAGCAGCCAATTCAGGGTGGAGGGCTACACCTTC. The chain links TRBV4-1 to TRBJ1-2, with D possibly being TRBD1 (5 bases). Germline CDR1 MGHRA, CDR2 YSYEKL. The CDR3 runs 13 residues. Trimming pared 2 bases from V and 8 bases from J, leaving 12 bases between.

V gene TRBV6-6 combines with J gene TRBJ2-1; 8 bases fit TRBD2. Germline-derived CDR1 and CDR2 are MNHNY and SVGAGI (reference sequence). V was pared by 6 bases and J by 5 bases, with 12 bases of the junction left unmatched. This CDR3 has 16 residues. The CDR3: CASSPPGSGGNNEQFF. Written as DNA, the CDR3 is TGTGCCAGCAGCCCCCCGGGAAGCGGGGGAAACAATGAGCAGTTCTTC.

The chain combines TRBV6-5 with TRBJ2-3; 8 nucleotides agree with TRBD2. The trim removed 0 bases at V and 4 bases at J, leaving 6 bases unmatched. Germline assignment: CDR1 MNHEY and CDR2 SVGAGI. There are 16 residues in the CDR3. The DNA of the CDR3 is TGTGCCAGCAGTTACTCTTTAGCGGGGTTGGCAGATACGCAGTATTTT. This encodes CASSYSLAGLADTQYF.